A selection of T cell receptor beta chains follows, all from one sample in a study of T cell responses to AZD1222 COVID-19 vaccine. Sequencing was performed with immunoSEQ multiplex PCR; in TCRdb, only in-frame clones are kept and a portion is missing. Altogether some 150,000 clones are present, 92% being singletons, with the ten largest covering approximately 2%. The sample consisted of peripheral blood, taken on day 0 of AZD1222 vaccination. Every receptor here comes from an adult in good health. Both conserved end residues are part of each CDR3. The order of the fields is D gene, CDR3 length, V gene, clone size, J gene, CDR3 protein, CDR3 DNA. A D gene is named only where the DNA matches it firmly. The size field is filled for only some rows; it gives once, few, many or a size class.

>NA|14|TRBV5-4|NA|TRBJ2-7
CASSLGGDTYEQYF
TGTGCCAGCAGCTTAGGGGGGGATACCTACGAGCAGTACTTC
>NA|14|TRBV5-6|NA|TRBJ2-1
CASSLGPWGDEQFF
TGTGCCAGCAGCTTGGGCCCTTGGGGCGATGAGCAGTTCTTC
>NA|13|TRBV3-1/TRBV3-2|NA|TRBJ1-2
CASSRLQGNGYTF
TGTGCCAGCAGTAGACTTCAGGGCAATGGCTACACCTTC
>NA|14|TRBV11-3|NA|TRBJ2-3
CASSRGASTDTQYF
TGTGCCAGCAGTAGGGGGGCTAGCACAGATACGCAGTATTTT
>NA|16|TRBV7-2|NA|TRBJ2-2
CASSLVWGVNTGELFF
TGTGCCAGCAGCTTAGTTTGGGGAGTCAACACCGGGGAGCTGTTTTTT
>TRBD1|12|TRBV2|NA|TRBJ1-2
CASSTGDYGYTF
TGTGCCAGCAGTACAGGGGACTATGGCTACACCTTC
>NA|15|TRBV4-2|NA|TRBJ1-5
CASSQDGWDNQPQHF
TGTGCCAGCAGCCAAGATGGCTGGGACAATCAGCCCCAGCATTTT
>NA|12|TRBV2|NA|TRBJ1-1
CASSEWGDEAFF
TGTGCCAGCAGTGAATGGGGCGATGAAGCTTTCTTT
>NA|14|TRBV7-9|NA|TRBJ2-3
CASSFGSSTDTQYF
TGTGCCAGCAGCTTCGGATCTAGCACAGATACGCAGTATTTT
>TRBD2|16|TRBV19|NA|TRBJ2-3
CASSIPGTSGTDTQYF
TGTGCCAGTAGTATCCCCGGGACTAGCGGGACAGATACGCAGTATTTT
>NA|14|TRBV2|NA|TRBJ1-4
CASMKSATNEKLFF
TGTGCCAGCATGAAGAGCGCAACTAATGAAAAACTGTTTTTT
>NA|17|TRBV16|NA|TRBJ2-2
CASNPGRRVRNTGELFF
TGTGCCAGCAACCCGGGCCGTCGGGTCCGGAACACCGGGGAGCTGTTTTTT
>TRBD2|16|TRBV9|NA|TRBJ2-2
CASSPRTSRNTGELFF
TGTGCCAGCAGCCCCCGGACTAGCCGGAACACCGGGGAGCTGTTTTTT
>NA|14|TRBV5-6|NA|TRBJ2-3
CASSSKTGSDTQYF
TGTGCCAGCAGCTCGAAAACAGGGTCAGATACGCAGTATTTT
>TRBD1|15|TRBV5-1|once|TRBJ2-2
CASSLQGAGTGELFF
TGCGCCAGCAGCTTGCAGGGGGCGGGCACCGGGGAGCTGTTTTTT
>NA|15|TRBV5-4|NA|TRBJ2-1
CASRSEKQGSNEQFF
TGTGCCAGCAGAAGCGAAAAACAGGGAAGCAATGAGCAGTTCTTC
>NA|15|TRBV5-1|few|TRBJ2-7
CASSLTRGPSYEQYF
TGCGCCAGCAGCTTAACCAGGGGCCCCTCCTACGAGCAGTACTTC
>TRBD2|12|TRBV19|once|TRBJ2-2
CATAGVTGELFF
TGTGCCACCGCGGGGGTTACCGGGGAGCTGTTTTTT
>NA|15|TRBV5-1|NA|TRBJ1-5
CASSSNRELNQPQHF
TGCGCCAGCAGCTCGAACAGGGAGCTTAATCAGCCCCAGCATTTT
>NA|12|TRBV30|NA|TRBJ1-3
CAWSPSGNTIYF
TGTGCCTGGAGCCCCTCTGGAAACACCATATATTTT
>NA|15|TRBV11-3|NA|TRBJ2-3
CASSLGQSHTDTQYF
TGTGCCAGCAGCTTAGGACAGTCACACACAGATACGCAGTATTTT
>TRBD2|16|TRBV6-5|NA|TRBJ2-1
CASSYGTSGGAEEQFF
TGTGCCAGCAGTTACGGGACTAGCGGGGGGGCTGAGGAGCAGTTCTTC